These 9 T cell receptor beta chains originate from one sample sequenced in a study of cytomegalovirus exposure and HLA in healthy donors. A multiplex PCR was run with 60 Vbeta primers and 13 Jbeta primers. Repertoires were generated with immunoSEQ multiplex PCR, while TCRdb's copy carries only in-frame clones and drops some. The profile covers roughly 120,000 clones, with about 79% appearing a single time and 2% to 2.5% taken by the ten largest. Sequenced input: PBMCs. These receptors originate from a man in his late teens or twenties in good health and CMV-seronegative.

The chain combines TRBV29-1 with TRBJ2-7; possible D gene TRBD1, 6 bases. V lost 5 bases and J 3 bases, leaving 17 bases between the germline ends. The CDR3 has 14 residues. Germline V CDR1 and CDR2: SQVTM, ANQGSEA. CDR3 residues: CSVTTGTTLYEQYF. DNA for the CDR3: TGCAGCGTTACGACCGGGACAACCCTCTACGAGCAGTACTTC.

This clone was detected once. The CDR3 loop is CSVKGTDLNTEAFF. In DNA form, the CDR3 reads TGCAGCGTCAAGGGGACAGACTTGAACACTGAAGCTTTCTTT. The chain employs TRBV29-1 and TRBJ1-1; 7 bases match TRBD1. Germline V gene lookup returns CDR1 SQVTM and CDR2 ANQGSEA. J lost 0 bases, V lost 6 bases, and 7 bases had no gene match. This CDR3 has 14 residues.

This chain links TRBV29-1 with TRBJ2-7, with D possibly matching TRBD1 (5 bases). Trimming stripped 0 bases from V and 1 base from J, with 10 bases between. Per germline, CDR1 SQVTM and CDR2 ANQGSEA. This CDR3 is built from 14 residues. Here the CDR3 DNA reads TGCAGCGTTGAAGATGGTCACAGGTCCTACGAGCAGTACTTC. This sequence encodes CSVEDGHRSYEQYF.

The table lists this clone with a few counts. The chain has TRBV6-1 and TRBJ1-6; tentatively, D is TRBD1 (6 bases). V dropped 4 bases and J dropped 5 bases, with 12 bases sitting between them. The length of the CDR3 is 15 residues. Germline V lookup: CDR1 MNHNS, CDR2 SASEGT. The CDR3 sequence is CASSVRQANNSPLHF. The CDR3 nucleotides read TGTGCCAGCAGTGTTAGACAGGCTAATAATTCACCCCTCCACTTT.

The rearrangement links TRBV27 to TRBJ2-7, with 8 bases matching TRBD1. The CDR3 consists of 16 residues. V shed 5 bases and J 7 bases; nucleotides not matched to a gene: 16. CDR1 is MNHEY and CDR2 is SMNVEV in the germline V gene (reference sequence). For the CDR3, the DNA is TGTGCCAGCAGTCGGACAGGGTTGAGGGATTATCGGGAGCAGTACTTC. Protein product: CASSRTGLRDYREQYF.

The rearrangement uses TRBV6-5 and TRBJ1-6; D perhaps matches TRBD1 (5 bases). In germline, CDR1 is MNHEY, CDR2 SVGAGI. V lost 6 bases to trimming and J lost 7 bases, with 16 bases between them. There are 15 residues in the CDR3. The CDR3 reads CASSFATVRNSPLHF. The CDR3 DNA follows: TGTGCCAGCAGCTTTGCGACAGTGAGAAATTCACCCCTCCACTTT.

CDR3: CATGRGRGSGNTIYF. The CDR3 DNA reads TGTGCCACGGGGCGGGGACGGGGCTCGGGAAACACCATATATTTT. The gene calls are TRBV6-6 and TRBJ1-3, with a tentative D call TRBD1 (5 bases). Deletions cut 10 bases from V and 4 bases from J, with 20 bases between. Germline-derived CDR1 and CDR2 are MNHNY and SVGAGI (reference sequence). CDR3 length equals 15 residues.

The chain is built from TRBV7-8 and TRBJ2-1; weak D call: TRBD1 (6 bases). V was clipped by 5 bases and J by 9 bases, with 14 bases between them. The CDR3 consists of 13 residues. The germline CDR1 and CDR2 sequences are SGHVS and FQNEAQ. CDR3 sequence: CASSPNAQGEQFF. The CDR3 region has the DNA TGTGCCAGCAGCCCGAACGCACAGGGTGAGCAGTTCTTC. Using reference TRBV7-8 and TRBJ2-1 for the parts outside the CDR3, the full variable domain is GAGVSQSPRYKVAKRGQDVALRCDPISGHVSLFWYQQALGQGPEFLTYFQNEAQLDKSGLPSDRFFAERPEGSVSTLKIQRTQQEDSAVYLCASSPNAQGEQFFGPGTRLTVL.

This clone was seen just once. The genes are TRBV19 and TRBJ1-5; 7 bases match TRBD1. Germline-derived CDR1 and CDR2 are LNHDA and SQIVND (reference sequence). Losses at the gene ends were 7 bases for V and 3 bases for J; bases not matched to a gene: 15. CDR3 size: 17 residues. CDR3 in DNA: TGTGCCAGTACCTACCAAAGGGGGACAGCCATCAATCAGCCCCAGCATTTT. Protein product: CASTYQRGTAINQPQHF.